These 5 T cell receptor beta chains were all obtained from the same sample, sequenced in a study of T cells in Graves' hyperthyroidism and ophthalmopathy. Researchers amplified the TCR beta CDR3 regions from RNA transcripts. The HTBI primer set drove a first-round RT-PCR of the TCR CDR3. TCRdb used MiXCR to reprocess the multiplex PCR reads, holding one entry per CDR3 protein. Among a few hundred thousand distinct CDR3 sequences listed, 12% to 15% were seen once. The sequenced material came from blood. Source of these receptors: a woman aged 60 to 75 with Graves' ophthalmopathy.

This clonotype was counted at least ten times. V and J are TRBV18 and TRBJ1-1, with D unresolved. The CDR3 contains 13 residues. V was shortened by 0 bases and J by 4 bases, with 6 bases between the two germline ends. In germline, CDR1 is KGHSH, CDR2 LQKENI. CDR3: CASSPPQRTEAFF. CDR3 nucleotide sequence: TGTGCCAGCTCACCACCCCAACGCACTGAAGCTTTCTTT.

This clonotype came up many times. The rearrangement joins TRBV11-2 to TRBJ2-5; 12 positions match TRBD2. The CDR3 totals 17 residues. Germline CDR1 SGHAT, CDR2 FQNNGV. V dropped 1 base and J dropped 5; count of bases not matched to a gene: 8. The CDR3 loop is CASSLGTSGRPEETQYF. The CDR3 region has the DNA TGTGCCAGCAGCTTAGGAACTAGCGGGAGGCCCGAGGAGACCCAGTACTTC. The variable domain in full, completed from reference TRBV11-2 and TRBJ2-5, reads EAGVAQSPRYKIIEKRQSVAFWCNPISGHATLYWYQQILGQGPKLLIQFQNNGVVDDSQLPKDRFSAERLKGVDSTLKIQPAKLEDSAVYLCASSLGTSGRPEETQYFGPGTRLLVL.

The chain is built from TRBV20-1 and TRBJ1-3, with a weak D call TRBD1 (5 bases). CDR1 and CDR2 from the germline V gene are DFQATT and SNEGSKA (reference sequence). The CDR3 sequence is 14 residues long. V was trimmed by 5 bases and J by 0 bases, leaving 11 bases between them. The CDR3 loop is CSAVGRLSGNTIYF. As DNA, the CDR3 is TGCAGTGCTGTGGGACGGCTCTCTGGAAACACCATATATTTT.

This clonotype was counted many times. The genes are TRBV20-1 and TRBJ2-2; D is unclear. The CDR3 length is 14 residues. Germline loops: CDR1 DFQATT, CDR2 SNEGSKA (reference sequence). Between the trimmed V and J ends, which lost 5 bases and 1 base, there was a span of 11 bases. The CDR3 loop reads CSASRRMNTGELFF. In DNA form, the CDR3 reads TGCAGTGCTTCACGCCGGATGAACACCGGGGAGCTGTTTTTT.

This clonotype was recorded many times. The rearrangement joins TRBV11-2 to TRBJ2-1; D might be TRBD1 or TRBD2, each matching 5 bases. Germline CDR1 reads SGHAT; CDR2 reads FQNNGV. Trimming left V 0 bases short and J 12 bases short, with 9 bases between. The CDR3 totals 12 residues. Written as DNA, the CDR3 is TGTGCCAGCAGCTTAGACCGGGGCCCGCAGTTCTTC. Translating gives CASSLDRGPQFF.